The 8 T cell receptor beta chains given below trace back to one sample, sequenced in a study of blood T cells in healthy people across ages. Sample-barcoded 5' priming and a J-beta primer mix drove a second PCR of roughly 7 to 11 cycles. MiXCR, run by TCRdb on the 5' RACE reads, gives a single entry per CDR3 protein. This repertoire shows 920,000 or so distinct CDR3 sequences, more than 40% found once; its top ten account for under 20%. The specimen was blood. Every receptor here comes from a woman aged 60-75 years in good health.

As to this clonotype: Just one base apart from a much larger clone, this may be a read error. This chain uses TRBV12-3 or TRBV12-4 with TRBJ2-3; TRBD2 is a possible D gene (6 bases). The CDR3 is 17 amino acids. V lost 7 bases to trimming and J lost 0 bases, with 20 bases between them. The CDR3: CASKMYGGGSSTDTQYF. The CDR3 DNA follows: TGTGCCAGCAAAATGTATGGGGGAGGCTCTAGCACAGATACGCAGTATTTT.

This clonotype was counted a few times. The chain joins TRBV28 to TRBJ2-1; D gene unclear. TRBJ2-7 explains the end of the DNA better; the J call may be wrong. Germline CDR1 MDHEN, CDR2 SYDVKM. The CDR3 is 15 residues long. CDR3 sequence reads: CASSLADSSYNEQYF. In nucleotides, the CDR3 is TGTGCCAGCAGTTTAGCGGATAGCTCCTACAATGAGCAGTACTTC.

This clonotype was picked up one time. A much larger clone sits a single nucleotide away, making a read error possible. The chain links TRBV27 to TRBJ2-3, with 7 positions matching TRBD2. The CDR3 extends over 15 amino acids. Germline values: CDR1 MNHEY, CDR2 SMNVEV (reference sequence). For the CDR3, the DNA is TGTGCCAGCAGTAGCCTAGCGGAGTGGGCAGATGCGCAGTATTTT. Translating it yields CASSSLAEWADAQYF.

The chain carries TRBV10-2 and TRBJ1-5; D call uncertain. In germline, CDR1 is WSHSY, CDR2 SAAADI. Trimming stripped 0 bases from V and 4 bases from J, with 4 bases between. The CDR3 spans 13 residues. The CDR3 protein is CASSESPNQPQHF. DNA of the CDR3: TGCGCCAGCAGTGAGTCCCCAAATCAGCCCCAGCATTTT.

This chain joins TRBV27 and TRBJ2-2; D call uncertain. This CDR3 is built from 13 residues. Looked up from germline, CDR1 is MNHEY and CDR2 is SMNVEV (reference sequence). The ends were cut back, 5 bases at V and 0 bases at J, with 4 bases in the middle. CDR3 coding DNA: TGTGCCAGCAGTCAGGCGAACACCGGGGAGCTGTTTTTT. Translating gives CASSQANTGELFF.

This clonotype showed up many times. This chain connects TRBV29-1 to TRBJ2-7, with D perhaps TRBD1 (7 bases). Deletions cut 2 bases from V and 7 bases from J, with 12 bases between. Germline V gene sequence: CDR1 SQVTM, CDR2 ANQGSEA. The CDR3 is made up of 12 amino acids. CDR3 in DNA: TGCAGCGTTGAAAGGGCAGGGGGGGAGCAGTACTTC. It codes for CSVERAGGEQYF.

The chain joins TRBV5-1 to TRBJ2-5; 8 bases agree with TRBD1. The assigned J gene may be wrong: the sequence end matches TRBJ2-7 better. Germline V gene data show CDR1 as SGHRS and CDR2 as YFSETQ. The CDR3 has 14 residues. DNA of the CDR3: TGCGCCAGCAGCTTGCTGACAGGGACAGGCGAGCAGTACTTC. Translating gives CASSLLTGTGEQYF.

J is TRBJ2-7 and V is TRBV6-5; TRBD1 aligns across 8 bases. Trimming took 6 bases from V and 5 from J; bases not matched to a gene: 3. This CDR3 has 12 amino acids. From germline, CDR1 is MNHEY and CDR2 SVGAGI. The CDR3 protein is CASRTGVHEQYF. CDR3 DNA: TGTGCCAGCAGGACAGGGGTTCACGAGCAGTACTTC.